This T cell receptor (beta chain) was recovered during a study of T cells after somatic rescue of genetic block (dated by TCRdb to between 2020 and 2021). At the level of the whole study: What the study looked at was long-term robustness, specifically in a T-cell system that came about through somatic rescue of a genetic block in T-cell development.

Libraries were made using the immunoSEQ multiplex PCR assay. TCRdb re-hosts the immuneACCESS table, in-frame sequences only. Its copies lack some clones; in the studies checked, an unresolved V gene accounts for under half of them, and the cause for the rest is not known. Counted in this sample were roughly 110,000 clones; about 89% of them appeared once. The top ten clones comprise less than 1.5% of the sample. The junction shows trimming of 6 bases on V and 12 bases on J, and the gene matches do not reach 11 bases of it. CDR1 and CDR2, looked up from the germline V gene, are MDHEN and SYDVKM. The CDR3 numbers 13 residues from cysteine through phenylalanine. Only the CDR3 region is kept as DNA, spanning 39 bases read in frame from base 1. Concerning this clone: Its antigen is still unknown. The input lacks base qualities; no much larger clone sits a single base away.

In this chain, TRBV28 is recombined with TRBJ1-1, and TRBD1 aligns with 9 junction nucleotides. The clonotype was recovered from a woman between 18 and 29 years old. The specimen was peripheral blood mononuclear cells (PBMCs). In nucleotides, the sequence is TGTGCCAGCAGCTATCCGGACAGGGGCGAATCTTTCTTT. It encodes CASSYPDRGESFF.